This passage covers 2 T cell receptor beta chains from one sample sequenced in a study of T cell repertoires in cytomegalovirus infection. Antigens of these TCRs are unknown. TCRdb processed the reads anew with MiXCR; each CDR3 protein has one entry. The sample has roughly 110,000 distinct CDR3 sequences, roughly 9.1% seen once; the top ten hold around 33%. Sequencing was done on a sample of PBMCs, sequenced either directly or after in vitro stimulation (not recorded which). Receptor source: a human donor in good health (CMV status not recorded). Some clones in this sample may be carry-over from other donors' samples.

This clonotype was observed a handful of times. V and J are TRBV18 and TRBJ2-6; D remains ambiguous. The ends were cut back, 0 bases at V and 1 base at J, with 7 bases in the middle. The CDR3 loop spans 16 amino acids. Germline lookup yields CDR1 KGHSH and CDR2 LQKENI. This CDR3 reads CASSPPDQSGANVLTF. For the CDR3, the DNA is TGTGCCAGCTCACCACCGGATCAGTCTGGGGCCAACGTCCTGACTTTC.

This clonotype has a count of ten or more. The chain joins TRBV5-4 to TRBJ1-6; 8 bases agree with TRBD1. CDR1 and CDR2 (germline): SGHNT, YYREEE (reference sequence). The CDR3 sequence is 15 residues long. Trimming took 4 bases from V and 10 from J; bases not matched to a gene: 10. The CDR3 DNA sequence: TGTGCCAGCAGCCTGAGACAGGGGCCAGGGTCACCCCTCCACTTT. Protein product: CASSLRQGPGSPLHF.